This record looks at one TCR beta chain sequence and its context. Its antigen specificity is not known. Qualities for individual bases were not recorded, and no much larger clone is one base off. The library was generated by the immunoSEQ multiplex PCR assay. A mixture of 60 forward primers for TCR Vbeta segments and 13 reverse primers for TCR Jbeta segments was used in the multiplex PCR. The CDR3 region of rearranged TCR beta genes was amplified from genomic DNA by a multiplex PCR assay. The amplified TCR beta libraries were sequenced on the Illumina HiSeq System as 87-base-pair reads. Per the source publication's procedure: In a later analysis, approximately 74 million unique TCR beta chains were counted across the roughly 670 repertoires, and roughly 11 million of these chains were shared by at least two donors. To remove PCR and sequencing errors, raw reads were error-corrected and collapsed into unique sequences using a nearest-neighbor algorithm that merged closely related sequences. Alignment of CDR3 sequences to IMGT reference sequences was used to assign V, D and J gene segments. For a sequence to be retained, a match of at least six nucleotides to both a V gene segment and a J gene segment was required. A rearrangement counted as productive if the CDR3 had no stop codons and remained in frame with V and J, and every other rearrangement counted as non-productive. CDR3 was defined according to IMGT convention as the region running from the second conserved V-encoded cysteine to the conserved J-encoded phenylalanine. The earlier analysis of about 570 of the donors excluded any sequence lacking an unambiguous match to a single V gene segment. In an earlier analysis of roughly 500 of the donors, V segments were called functional above 56.7% productive rearrangements and were called segregating when the between-donor standard deviation exceeded 5%. To diagnose cytomegalovirus status from the catalog of TCR beta chain sequences, a statistical classification framework was built. V and J gene assignment, in a later analysis, came from comparing TCR nucleotide sequences with IMGT/GENE-DB human TR gene sequences. The TCRdist pipeline was used in a later analysis to assign CDR3 sequences and most-parsimonious VDJ recombination scenarios. In a later analysis, every TCR beta chain was defined by the combination of its CDR3 amino acid sequence and its V-gene family, and reads without a unique V-gene family were dropped. A later analysis removed 592 highly shared, low-generation-probability nucleotide sequences to deal with suspected cross-contamination and a sequencing artifact. For each public chain, a later analysis derived a clonal expansion index from normalized ranks of inferred template counts within each repertoire. A later analysis computed generation probabilities with a VDJ recombination model fitted to out-of-frame rearrangements, and checked the results against IGoR. A later analysis scored TCR-TCR, TCR-HLA and TCR-CMV co-occurrence with hypergeometric tests, applying a repertoire-size bias correction to TCR pairs. In a later analysis, false discovery rates were estimated by permuting HLA or CMV assignments 20 times. In a later analysis, co-occurring TCRs were grouped using DBSCAN, and TCRdist sequence similarity was added for clustering within HLA-allele-positive subsets. Co-occurrence clustering excluded repertoires with fewer than 30,000 or more than 120,000 public chains, plus five with anomalous nucleotide sharing. Here the immuneACCESS table is served through TCRdb, limited to in-frame sequences with V and J called. Missing clones are a known gap in these copies; in checked studies unresolved V genes cover under half, and the rest lacks a known reason. The DNA gave D and trimming, while V, J and clone size come from that table. The sample records roughly 280,000 clones, more than 55% of which are singletons. The ten largest clones take up under 2.5% of the sample.

The cohort consisted of 600 to 750 healthy bone marrow donors. At the time of sampling, all cohort members were nominally healthy, though unrecorded immune exposures were likely present. The donor was CMV seronegative and was included in the group of under 450 seronegative cohort members. A peripheral blood sample was collected from each donor, and TCR beta sequencing was performed on peripheral blood mononuclear cells. Genomic DNA was extracted from the blood cell samples with the Qiagen DNeasy Blood Extraction Kit. This record belongs to a study of cytomegalovirus exposure and HLA in healthy donors (dated by TCRdb to about 2017). In the study overall: An earlier analysis of 587 of the donors reported about 260 Gb of sequence data and 90 million to 120 million unique TCR beta sequences obtained from about 200 million T cells. On average, around 230,000 unique TCR beta nucleotide sequences were sequenced per donor among 300 to 500 genotyped donors of the cohort, with 15% to 20% of those sequences being non-productive. Among the 398 genotyped donors, around 81% belonged to the genetic ancestry cluster associated with self-reported Caucasian donors. A later analysis re-analyzed previously published TCR beta repertoires from 600 to 850 donors and added high-resolution HLA genotyping to study TCR occurrence patterns. Using immunosequencing, the study profiled T cell repertoires from around 680 subjects and related those repertoires to cytomegalovirus serostatus. In addition to the first cohort of 650 to 750 subjects, a separate validation cohort of some 120 different subjects was used. Typing coverage varied by locus: 629-630 donors for A, B, C, DRB1 and DQB1; about 520 for DQA1; 600 to 610 for DPA1; roughly 450 for DPB1. Rather than drawing on any new phenotypic data, the later analysis identified candidate immune exposures from TCR beta sequences and the way those sequences occurred across donors. To decide whether each TCR beta V gene segment behaved as functional or pseudogenic, an earlier analysis of approximately 590 of the donors relied on high-throughput TCR beta sequencing. Every discovery cohort repertoire had been produced on one sequencing platform. Because of strong linkage in the cohort, four to six DR-DQ haplotypes were treated as single units for association and clustering. Donor age, sex, ethnicity and CMV serostatus were compiled together with the repertoire data. Roughly 300 gigabases of sequencing data and about 92 million unique TCR sequences made up an early release that covered approximately 650 HLA-typed donors. HLA typing included class I and class II loci at four-digit resolution. High-throughput TCR immunosequencing, statistical association of individual TCRs with disease status, and machine learning were combined to predict cytomegalovirus infection status. A later genetic analysis used genome-wide SNP genotypes for 398 of the 666 donors, treating that subset as a discovery cohort. The study was designed to test whether signatures of past pathogen exposure could be identified by cataloging public T cell receptors.

On the study overall, not on this receptor specifically: Cytomegalovirus status was reported to be diagnosed by the classifier with high specificity and sensitivity in both the original and validation cohorts. In vitro tests confirmed that a few of the cytomegalovirus-associated TCR beta chains recognize cytomegalovirus antigens. The authors suggested that the approach could potentially be extended to other disease states and immunological phenotypes. A later genetic analysis reported fewer N-insertions in productive TCRs among donors in an Asian-associated ancestry cluster than the roughly 700-donor mean. Most TCR sequences were observed very rarely across donors, whereas some public TCRs were present in many individuals. For the cohort, immune exposure information was limited to CMV serostatus. Broadly in line with IMGT annotations, most TCR beta V segments showed up in productive rearrangements about 87% or about 30% of the time in an earlier analysis of approximately 640 of the donors. A later analysis found that TCR association rates varied across HLA loci, with DRB1 alleles showing the most associated TCRs and HLA-C alleles the fewest. When HLA alleles, especially DR and DQ, strongly co-occurred, attributing TCR associations to individual alleles was difficult. Specific HLA alleles were associated with over 15,000 TCR beta sequences at a false discovery rate of 0.05 in a later analysis. A later analysis found that most CMV-associated TCR beta chains appeared HLA-restricted, with HLA associations seemingly driven largely by CMV exposure. Roughly uniform sequencing depth across donors was assumed in presence/absence analyses, although this assumption may not hold. A further reported finding was that TCR beta sequences accurately predicted the HLA-A and HLA-B alleles for most subjects in the first cohort. A cluster of highly shared sequence variants was judged likely to be a technical artifact of the sequencing pipeline. Some 16 rarely observed V segments, including chromosome 9 orphons, were excluded from the earlier analysis of about 500 of the donors because counts were too low. A later analysis reported that several top co-occurrence clusters appeared linked to parvovirus B19, influenza, CMV and Epstein-Barr virus. The study listed 164 TCR beta chains as associated with cytomegalovirus. Only TCR beta chains were sequenced in this cohort, and the absence of alpha or paired-chain data limited detectable features. Correlated functional status among segregating V segments might reflect linkage disequilibrium, but an unknown experimental factor could not be ruled out. In a later genetic analysis, a missense DCLRE1C variant was associated with V-gene and J-gene trimming of TCR beta chains, and the association was replicated in an independent cohort. Because some donors lacked HLA typing at each locus, the association tests relied only on the typed subset. Compared with equally common non-associated chains, HLA-associated TCR beta chains in a later analysis were more clonally expanded and had lower generation probabilities.

The receptor was isolated from a female donor in good health and CMV-seronegative. Sequenced: PBMCs.

The DNA sequence follows: TGTGCCAGCAGCATGACAGTGAACGAGCAGTACTTC. It translates to CASSMTVNEQYF. The V and J segments used are TRBV11-2 and TRBJ2-7; perhaps TRBD1 is the D gene, with 5 bases matching. Including cysteine and phenylalanine, the CDR3 has 12 amino acids. The kept DNA is CDR3 alone, 36 bases in frame from the first base. V is pared back by 5 bases and J by 5 bases, with 10 bases lying between the germline termini. Reading the germline V gene gives CDR1 SGHAT and CDR2 FQNNGV. Joined to the reference TRBV11-2 and TRBJ2-7 proteins, this CDR3 gives the full variable domain: EAGVAQSPRYKIIEKRQSVAFWCNPISGHATLYWYQQILGQGPKLLIQFQNNGVVDDSQLPKDRFSAERLKGVDSTLKIQPAKLEDSAVYLCASSMTVNEQYFGPGTRLTVT.